The source of this TCR beta chain is a study of blood T cell repertoires in COVID-19. There are 19 residues in the CDR3. Germline CDR1 reads SGHTA; CDR2 reads FQGTGA. The V end lost 6 bases, the J end lost 0 bases, and 26 bases lay between the germline ends. Repertoires were generated with immunoSEQ multiplex PCR, while TCRdb's copy carries only in-frame clones and drops some. The sample has 150,000 to 200,000 clones, 88% seen once. This sequence joins TRBV7-3 and TRBJ1-1, with D maybe TRBD1 (5 bases). Material: PBMCs or T cells enriched from blood (not recorded which). The receptor was isolated from a woman between 50 and 59 years old who had recovered from COVID-19. The CDR3 region is CASSAVSGTAEMMNTEAFF. In DNA form, the CDR3 reads TGTGCCAGCAGTGCGGTTTCCGGGACTGCGGAAATGATGAACACTGAAGCTTTCTTT.